Below, one T cell receptor beta chain is given with its context. These data come from a study of T cell changes during pregnancy in multiple sclerosis. Clones were read by immunoSEQ multiplex PCR, and TCRdb kept only the in-frame ones, dropping some. In the table there are 47,000 or so clones, 90% to 95% of which are singletons. The input for sequencing was CD4+ T cells from peripheral blood mononuclear cells, taken in the first trimester of pregnancy. The TCR comes from a female donor with multiple sclerosis, enrolled in a pregnancy study.

CDR3: CASSFLRYGYTF. The CDR3 region has the DNA TGTGCCAGTAGTTTTCTGCGTTATGGCTACACCTTC. The chain carries TRBV19 and TRBJ1-2; no reliable D call. V shed 5 bases and J shed 5 bases, with 9 bases lying between them. The CDR3 consists of 12 residues. CDR1 and CDR2 from the germline V gene are LNHDA and SQIVND (reference sequence).